These 25 T cell receptor beta chains originate from one sample sequenced in a study of blood T cell repertoires in COVID-19 (TCRdb year 2020). Libraries came from the immunoSEQ multiplex PCR assay. The source is immuneACCESS, and TCRdb retained only in-frame sequences with V and J called. Part of the clones is not carried over; for the studies checked, unresolved V genes explain less than half of this, and the remainder is unexplained. This sample has about 170,000 clones in its table, and around nine tenths of those were observed once. The top ten clones comprise around 3.5% of the sample. The source material was peripheral blood. Receptor source: a man younger than 35 with active or convalescent COVID-19.

This CDR3 reads CASSYGQGDQPQHF. The CDR3 DNA reads TGTGCCAGCAGTTACGGTCAGGGGGATCAGCCCCAGCATTTT. The V call is TRBV6-5, the J call TRBJ1-5, with 7 nucleotides matching TRBD1. Unmatched junction bases numbered 3, after V lost 2 bases and J lost 5 bases. This CDR3 region has 14 residues. Per the germline V gene, CDR1 is MNHEY and CDR2 is SVGAGI.

Here the CDR3 DNA reads TGTGCCAGCAGTTACTCGGGCCCGAACACCGGGGAGCTGTTTTTT. It is translated as CASSYSGPNTGELFF. The V gene is TRBV6-6, the J gene TRBJ2-2; D gene uncertain. Trimming took 0 bases from V and 0 from J, leaving 5 bases between them. CDR3 length equals 15 residues. Germline V lookup: CDR1 MNHNY, CDR2 SVGAGI (reference sequence).

V usage is TRBV28 and J usage is TRBJ1-6, with D unresolved. This CDR3 has 16 residues. Trimming took 2 bases from V and 0 from J, leaving 8 bases between them. Per the germline V gene, CDR1 is MDHEN and CDR2 is SYDVKM. Written as DNA, the CDR3 is TGTGCCAGCAGTTTACCCGGTAGCTCCTATAATTCACCCCTCCACTTT. Residues: CASSLPGSSYNSPLHF.

The chain has TRBV7-2 and TRBJ2-1; TRBD2 is a possible D gene (7 bases). Per germline, CDR1 SGHTA and CDR2 FQGNSA. The V and J ends lost 2 bases and 3 bases respectively, with 8 bases between them. This CDR3 has 14 amino acids. CDR3 in DNA: TGTGCCAGCAGCTTAAGGGGGGGCTACAATGAGCAGTTCTTC. Translation: CASSLRGGYNEQFF.

The chain links TRBV3-1 (or the pseudogene TRBV3-2) to TRBJ1-1, with 9 bases matching TRBD1. There are 13 residues in the CDR3. Unmatched junction bases numbered 4, after V lost 3 bases and J lost 8 bases. Germline V lookup: CDR1 LGHDT, CDR2 YNNKEL (reference sequence). The CDR3 bases are TGTGCCAGCAGCCAGAGGACAGGGGCCGAAGCTTTCTTT. As protein: CASSQRTGAEAFF.

The J gene is TRBJ2-3, the V gene TRBV14; 7 nucleotides agree with TRBD2. The J segment lost 1 base and the V segment lost 2 bases, leaving 3 bases of the junction unmatched. The CDR3 consists of 15 residues. CDR1 and CDR2 (germline): SGHDN, FVKESK. CDR3 residues: CASSQQLAGTDTQYF. The CDR3 nucleotides are TGTGCCAGCAGCCAACAGCTAGCGGGCACAGATACGCAGTATTTT.

This chain links TRBV18 with TRBJ2-3, with unresolved D. This CDR3 contains 18 residues. The germline gives CDR1 KGHSH, CDR2 LQKENI. Trimming removed 0 bases at V and 4 bases at J, with 20 bases between. This CDR3 reads CASSPPRSLWAGSDTQYF. The CDR3 coding sequence is TGTGCCAGCTCACCACCGCGCTCTCTTTGGGCTGGGTCAGATACGCAGTATTTT.

This clone showed up just once. The chain links TRBV24-1 to TRBJ2-3; D perhaps matches TRBD1 (5 bases). From germline, CDR1 is KGHDR and CDR2 SFDVKD. This CDR3 has 13 amino acids. V lost 6 bases to trimming and J lost 3 bases, with 9 bases between them. This CDR3 reads CATSRAGTDTQYF. CDR3 sequence (DNA): TGTGCCACCAGTCGGGCAGGGACAGATACGCAGTATTTT.

This clone appeared a few times. The V call is TRBV24-1, the J call TRBJ2-1; 9 nucleotides agree with TRBD2. The germline gives CDR1 KGHDR, CDR2 SFDVKD. V shed 7 bases and J 5 bases; nucleotides not matched to a gene: 8. The CDR3 contains 15 residues. For the CDR3, the DNA is TGTGCCACCAGGGCCGCGGGAGGGCCGAACAATGAGCAGTTCTTC. The encoded protein is CATRAAGGPNNEQFF.

The chain joins TRBV2 to TRBJ2-1, with D possibly matching TRBD2 (6 bases). The CDR3 is 15 amino acids. Per germline, CDR1 SNHLY and CDR2 FYNNEI. Trimming took off 6 bases at V and 2 bases at J, with 14 bases between the two ends. The CDR3 coding sequence is TGTGCCAGCAGCGCCGGGAGCATTCCCTACAATGAGCAGTTCTTC. It is translated as CASSAGSIPYNEQFF.

The rearrangement uses TRBV5-1 and TRBJ1-1; 10 nucleotides align to TRBD1. Germline CDR1 and CDR2: SGHRS and YFSETQ. The J segment lost 3 bases and the V segment lost 1 base, leaving 3 bases of the junction unmatched. This CDR3 comprises 15 residues. For the CDR3, the DNA is TGCGCCAGCAGCTTGAGGACAGGGGGGGACACTGAAGCTTTCTTT. Translating it yields CASSLRTGGDTEAFF.

The chain carries TRBV28 and TRBJ2-7, with D tentatively TRBD2 (5 bases). The ends were cut back, 2 bases at V and 7 bases at J, with 21 bases in the middle. CDR3 length: 16 amino acids. The germline V gene has CDR1 MDHEN and CDR2 SYDVKM. The CDR3 region has the DNA TGTGCCAGCAGTTTACGGGGAGCGGAAGGGCCGGGAGAGCAGTACTTC. Translated, it gives CASSLRGAEGPGEQYF. Supplemented by reference TRBV28 and TRBJ2-7, the full variable domain reads DVKVTQSSRYLVKRTGEKVFLECVQDMDHENMFWYRQDPGLGLRLIYFSYDVKMKEKGDIPEGYSVSREKKERFSLILESASTNQTSMYLCASSLRGAEGPGEQYFGPGTRLTVT.

This clone was observed a few times. This sequence joins TRBV7-2 and TRBJ1-1; D remains unclear. CDR1 and CDR2 from the germline V gene are SGHTA and FQGNSA. This CDR3 is built from 13 residues. V was shortened by 8 bases and J by 5 bases, with 15 bases between the two germline ends. The CDR3 here is CASRLGGRTEAFF. The CDR3 bases are TGTGCCAGCCGCCTTGGAGGAAGAACTGAAGCTTTCTTT.

This chain connects TRBV28 to TRBJ1-1; D is perhaps TRBD1 (6 bases). The length of the CDR3 is 16 residues. Germline V gene data show CDR1 as MDHEN and CDR2 as SYDVKM. The V end was cut by 6 bases, the J end by 1 base, with 18 bases between. The CDR3 region has the DNA TGTGCCAGCAGCCCGCGACAGGCACTGACGAACACTGAAGCTTTCTTT. This encodes CASSPRQALTNTEAFF.

The gene calls are TRBV5-1 and TRBJ1-1, with D perhaps matching TRBD1 (6 bases). V shed 4 bases and J shed 5 bases, with 18 bases lying between them. The CDR3 consists of 15 residues. CDR1 and CDR2 from the germline V gene are SGHRS and YFSETQ. The CDR3 region has the DNA TGCGCCAGCAGCCGAGACGGGGGGCCGGGTACTGAAGCTTTCTTT. Translating gives CASSRDGGPGTEAFF.

J is TRBJ2-3 and V is TRBV6-5, with TRBD2 matching 9 bases. The germline CDR1 and CDR2 sequences are MNHEY and SVGAGI. Germline trimming cut 8 bases from V and 2 bases from J; bases unmatched to any gene: 5. This CDR3 is 14 amino acids long. The CDR3 protein is CASRPSGVTDTQYF. The CDR3 nucleotides read TGTGCCAGCCGGCCTAGCGGGGTCACAGATACGCAGTATTTT.

This clone came up once. The chain recombines TRBV6-4 with TRBJ2-3; possible D gene TRBD1, 5 bases. The length of the CDR3 is 15 residues. Germline V gene lookup returns CDR1 MRHNA and CDR2 SNTAGT. The V and J ends lost 5 bases and 3 bases respectively, with 15 bases between them. The DNA for the CDR3 is TGTGCCAGCAGTCCCACAGGCCGAGGAACAGATACGCAGTATTTT. Residues: CASSPTGRGTDTQYF.

Only one count was recorded for this clone. The J gene is TRBJ2-7, the V gene TRBV4-3; a weak D match, TRBD2 (5 bases). Germline assignment: CDR1 LGHNA and CDR2 YSLEER. Trimming shortened V by 3 bases and J by 2 bases, and 14 bases separated the two germline ends. This CDR3 spans 15 amino acids. CDR3 protein: CASSQIWELPYEQYF. The DNA of the CDR3 is TGCGCCAGCAGCCAGATCTGGGAGCTTCCCTACGAGCAGTACTTC.

The chain recombines TRBV19 with TRBJ1-5; 8 nucleotides agree with TRBD1. Germline V gene data show CDR1 as LNHDA and CDR2 as SQIVND (reference sequence). V was pared by 1 base and J by 6 bases, with 5 bases of the junction left unmatched. The CDR3 consists of 15 residues. CDR3 bases: TGTGCCAGTAGTATAGGGACAGGGTCTGGTCAGCCCCAGCATTTT. This translates into CASSIGTGSGQPQHF.

The chain combines TRBV15 with TRBJ1-5; tentatively, D is TRBD1 (5 bases). The length of the CDR3 is 15 residues. With 1 base removed from V and 7 bases from J, the gap between germline ends came to 14 bases. Germline lookup yields CDR1 LNHNV and CDR2 YYDKDF (reference sequence). The CDR3 DNA is TGTGCCACCAGCAGAGCTAAGGGATCAGGGCAGCCCCAGCATTTT. Protein sequence: CATSRAKGSGQPQHF.

The chain is built from TRBV27 and TRBJ2-1; TRBD2 matches at 10 bases. Trimming cost V 5 bases and J 7 bases; bases outside gene matches: 2. Germline V gives CDR1 MNHEY, CDR2 SMNVEV (reference sequence). The length of the CDR3 is 13 residues. The CDR3 DNA reads as TGTGCCAGCAGTCTTAGCGGGAGGAATGAGCAGTTCTTC. Translating it yields CASSLSGRNEQFF.

This clone was found once. V gene TRBV4-1 combines with J gene TRBJ1-2; D is ambiguous. The CDR3 contains 15 residues. Germline values: CDR1 MGHRA, CDR2 YSYEKL. V lost 0 bases and J lost 8, with 16 bases in between. CDR3 region: CASSQDPNGLTGYTF. The CDR3 region has the DNA TGCGCCAGCAGCCAAGACCCAAATGGACTGACCGGCTACACCTTC.

The chain carries TRBV12-5 and TRBJ1-5; the D is unclear. Germline CDR1 and CDR2: LGHNT and FRNRAP. V was clipped by 1 base and J by 3 bases, with 13 bases between them. The CDR3 totals 16 residues. CDR3 loop: CASGLGVTDLNQPQHF. DNA of the CDR3: TGTGCTAGTGGTTTGGGGGTCACAGATCTCAATCAGCCCCAGCATTTT.

This clone was seen only a few times. CDR3 protein: CASSEDRVGGNTEAFF. The CDR3 DNA reads as TGTGCCAGCAGCGAAGACAGGGTGGGGGGGAACACTGAAGCTTTCTTT. The V gene is TRBV11-3, the J gene TRBJ1-1, with TRBD1 identical over 7 bases. This CDR3 region has 16 residues. Losses at the gene ends were 5 bases for V and 1 base for J; bases not matched to a gene: 10. From germline, CDR1 is SGHNT and CDR2 YENEEA. Full variable domain (remainder filled in from reference TRBV11-3 and TRBJ1-1): EAGVVQSPRYKIIEKKQPVAFWCNPISGHNTLYWYLQNLGQGPELLIRYENEEAVDDSQLPKDRFSAERLKGVDSTLKIQPAELGDSAVYLCASSEDRVGGNTEAFFGQGTRLTVV.

The V call is TRBV19, the J call TRBJ1-3; D ambiguous. Germline CDR1 is LNHDA and CDR2 is SQIVND (reference sequence). The germline V and J ends were trimmed by 2 bases and 0 bases, with 5 bases remaining between them. The CDR3 runs to 14 residues. The CDR3 loop is CASSIRSSGNTIYF. The CDR3 bases are TGTGCCAGTAGTATACGCAGCTCTGGAAACACCATATATTTT.